A selection of T cell receptor beta chains follows, all from one sample in a study of Ad26.COV2.S vaccination and SARS-CoV-2 variants. Profiling relied on immunoSEQ multiplex PCR, and the TCRdb table lists in-frame clones only, not all of them. The table shows a few hundred thousand clones, with 90% occurring only once. The sample consisted of peripheral blood, taken in a trial of Ad26.COV2.S vaccine versus placebo. The receptors stem from a person aged 18-65 years who received the Ad26.COV2.S COVID-19 vaccine or a placebo. The CDR3 runs from the conserved cysteine through the conserved F or W. A D gene is named only where the DNA matches it firmly. Some rows mark clone size as missing; the rest say once, few, many or name a class of expanded clone.

CDR3: CASSSLDSSNYGYTF
DNA: TGTGCCAGCAGTTCCCTCGACAGCTCTAACTATGGCTACACCTTC
D: .
J: TRBJ1-2
V: TRBV6-2/TRBV6-3
size: .

CDR3: CASIAAGSYNEQFF
DNA: TGTGCCAGCATTGCGGCAGGGTCCTACAATGAGCAGTTCTTC
D: .
J: TRBJ2-1
V: TRBV5-6
size: .

CDR3: CASSSPGTGAIKDNEQFF
DNA: TGTGCCAGCAGTTCCCCCGGGACAGGGGCGATTAAAGACAATGAGCAGTTCTTC
D: TRBD1
J: TRBJ2-1
V: TRBV6-2/TRBV6-3
size: .

CDR3: CASSLIFSIQFF
DNA: TGTGCCAGCAGTTTAATCTTCTCCATACAGTTCTTC
D: .
J: TRBJ2-1
V: TRBV28
size: once

CDR3: CASSPDTRYQETQYF
DNA: TGTGCCAGCTCACCAGACACCCGGTACCAAGAGACCCAGTACTTC
D: .
J: TRBJ2-5
V: TRBV18
size: once

CDR3: CASRASGGYTF
DNA: TGTGCCAGCAGGGCCAGCGGTGGCTACACCTTC
D: .
J: TRBJ1-2
V: TRBV2
size: .

CDR3: CATSGGLEDTQYF
DNA: TGTGCCACCTCGGGGGGACTAGAAGATACGCAGTATTTT
D: TRBD2
J: TRBJ2-3
V: TRBV10-3
size: .

CDR3: CASSYSRHRGQGLWDEQFF
DNA: TGTGCCAGCAGTTACTCCCGACACCGGGGCCAAGGTTTGTGGGATGAGCAGTTCTTC
D: .
J: TRBJ2-1
V: TRBV6-2/TRBV6-3
size: .

CDR3: CSARDGRAQHF
DNA: TGCAGTGCTAGAGATGGGCGGGCCCAGCATTTT
D: .
J: TRBJ1-5
V: TRBV20-1
size: .

CDR3: CASSYSGRARNEQFF
DNA: TGTGCCAGCAGCTATAGCGGGAGGGCCCGCAATGAGCAGTTCTTC
D: TRBD2
J: TRBJ2-1
V: TRBV7-2
size: once